This TCR beta chain was captured by sequencing in a study of long-term antiretroviral therapy in people with HIV. Study details: The earliest samples predate the 2015 immediate-ART recommendation by about a decade.

In germline, CDR1 is LNHDA, CDR2 SQIVND (reference sequence). Trimming removed 4 bases at V and 0 bases at J, with 19 bases between. CDR3 size: 19 residues. Treatment for every participant with HIV took place in the United States. The study's findings and limits: Information on adherence to ART, viral resistance or therapy changes was unavailable.

A word on this clone: Its antigen is as yet unknown.

The authors ran the immunoSEQ assay, v3.0, at survey level. The table came from immunoSEQ multiplex PCR; TCRdb's copy has only in-frame clones and leaves some out. The sample holds 25,000 to 35,000 clones, roughly 84% seen once. The rearrangement links TRBV19 to TRBJ2-6; D is unclear. The starting material was unsorted PBMCs, obtained 0.8 years after starting antiretroviral therapy. The receptor comes from a woman under 40 with HIV. The DNA of the CDR3 is TGTGCCAGTAGTACTCAACTATCAGGACGGAACTCTGGGGCCAACGTCCTGACTTTC. This sequence encodes CASSTQLSGRNSGANVLTF.